These 27 T cell receptor beta chains were sequenced from one sample in a study of cytomegalovirus exposure and HLA in healthy donors. 13 Jbeta primers and 60 Vbeta primers were used for the PCR. The assay was immunoSEQ multiplex PCR, and TCRdb's table has in-frame clones only and misses some. The table records some 180,000 clones, about 13% of them present only once. The sequencing input was PBMCs. The receptors originated from a man aged 50 to 59 in good health and CMV-seropositive.

V is TRBV7-8 and J is TRBJ1-2; D not certain. The germline gives CDR1 SGHVS, CDR2 FQNEAQ. This CDR3 contains 16 residues. V was clipped by 0 bases and J by 8 bases, with 19 bases between them. The CDR3 sequence: CASSLASSEGSGGYTF. The CDR3 region has the DNA TGTGCCAGCAGCTTAGCATCCTCGGAAGGGTCGGGGGGCTACACCTTC.

V usage is TRBV9 and J usage is TRBJ2-3; D call uncertain. Germline CDR1 SGDLS, CDR2 YYNGEE. V dropped 2 bases and J dropped 3 bases, with 10 bases sitting between them. The CDR3 has 14 residues. The CDR3 reads CASSVGLRTDTQYF. Here the CDR3 DNA reads TGTGCCAGCAGCGTCGGCCTCAGGACAGATACGCAGTATTTT.

The chain is built from TRBV27 and TRBJ1-3; D is uncertain. The V gene's germline CDR1 is MNHEY and CDR2 SMNVEV (reference sequence). The length of the CDR3 is 18 residues. Trimming removed 6 bases from V and 0 bases from J, with 21 bases in between. In DNA form, the CDR3 reads TGTGCCAGCAGCCCGAACGCCTATGAGGTTTCCTCTGGAAACACCATATATTTT. Amino acid sequence: CASSPNAYEVSSGNTIYF.

This clone showed up just a few times. The chain joins TRBV5-1 to TRBJ1-5; 8 positions match TRBD1. V lost 4 bases to trimming and J lost 5 bases; unmatched junction nucleotides: 8. Germline CDR1 and CDR2: SGHRS and YFSETQ. CDR3 length: 15 residues. In nucleotides, the CDR3 is TGCGCCAGCAGCGAAGGACAGGGTATGCATCAGCCCCAGCATTTT. Amino acids: CASSEGQGMHQPQHF.

This clone has a handful of counts. This chain connects TRBV29-1 to TRBJ1-1, with D maybe TRBD1 (5 bases). The germline V and J ends were trimmed by 8 bases and 11 bases, with 18 bases remaining between them. The CDR3 is made up of 11 amino acids. Germline CDR1 SQVTM, CDR2 ANQGSEA. The CDR3 coding sequence is TGCAGCCCTTTCAAGACCCCAGGGGCTTTCTTT. It is translated as CSPFKTPGAFF.

The gene calls are TRBV10-2 and TRBJ2-2; weak D call: TRBD1 (6 bases). This CDR3 is built from 13 residues. Looked up from germline, CDR1 is WSHSY and CDR2 is SAAADI. The germline V and J ends were trimmed by 3 bases and 5 bases, with 7 bases remaining between them. This CDR3 reads CASSEQGTGELFF. The CDR3 DNA reads as TGCGCCAGCAGTGAACAGGGAACCGGGGAGCTGTTTTTT.

The chain uses TRBV15 and TRBJ2-2; TRBD2 matches at 9 bases. Losses at the gene ends were 1 base for V and 5 bases for J; bases not matched to a gene: 2. Germline V gives CDR1 LNHNV, CDR2 YYDKDF (reference sequence). The CDR3 consists of 15 residues. CDR3 nucleotides: TGTGCCACCAGCAGAGCTAGCGGGGCTACCGGGGAGCTGTTTTTT. This sequence encodes CATSRASGATGELFF.

The chain employs TRBV6-5 and TRBJ1-1; D gene unclear. The CDR3 consists of 13 residues. V was cut by 7 bases and J by 0 bases, with 9 bases left in between. Germline CDR1 MNHEY, CDR2 SVGAGI. CDR3 loop: CASNHGLNTEAFF. DNA for the CDR3: TGTGCCAGCAACCATGGGCTGAACACTGAAGCTTTCTTT.

This clone was counted only a few times. The rearrangement links TRBV29-1 to TRBJ1-1; maybe TRBD1 (5 bases). The CDR3 is 12 amino acids. Trimming removed 4 bases from V and 9 bases from J, with 15 bases in between. CDR1 and CDR2 (germline): SQVTM, ANQGSEA. The CDR3 is CSVAGSGIKAFF. Written as DNA, the CDR3 is TGCAGCGTTGCGGGCTCAGGGATTAAAGCTTTCTTT.

The chain uses TRBV7-9 and TRBJ1-1; a weak D match, TRBD1 (5 bases). The CDR3 covers 14 residues. V lost 1 base to trimming and J lost 3 bases, with 9 bases between them. From germline, CDR1 is SEHNR and CDR2 FQNEAQ (reference sequence). The CDR3 here is CASSLGGRYTEAFF. The CDR3 DNA reads TGTGCCAGCAGCTTAGGGGGCCGGTACACTGAAGCTTTCTTT.

Only a few counts were recorded for this clone. V and J are TRBV28 and TRBJ1-1; D may be TRBD1 (5 bases). The V end was cut by 0 bases, the J end by 0 bases, with 26 bases between. Looked up from germline, CDR1 is MDHEN and CDR2 is SYDVKM. The CDR3 runs 21 residues. The CDR3 loop reads CASSLWGTGQGAAILNTEAFF. DNA of the CDR3: TGTGCCAGCAGTTTATGGGGAACTGGGCAGGGCGCCGCGATTCTGAACACTGAAGCTTTCTTT.

The V and J genes are TRBV12-5 and TRBJ1-5, with D maybe TRBD1 (5 bases). The CDR3 contains 15 residues. In germline, CDR1 is LGHNT, CDR2 FRNRAP. V was trimmed by 6 bases and J by 3 bases, leaving 15 bases between them. DNA of the CDR3: TGTGCTAGTGGCCCCCCGGGGGTAGCCAATCAGCCCCAGCATTTT. This translates into CASGPPGVANQPQHF.

In its sample, this clone was seen a few times. Given the absence of the conserved phenylalanine or tryptophan at the CDR3 end, a read error is likely. It is unclear where the CDR3 begins or ends on the DNA, so no DNA is shown, and the CDR3 is as TCRdb lists it. The chain uses TRBV11-3 and TRBJ2-4; the D call of TRBD1 is as the table states it, not checked on the DNA. The germline CDR1 and CDR2 sequences are SGHNT and YENEEA. 17 amino acids form the CDR3, both terminal residues included. This CDR3 reads CASRYIPGQGAKNIKYL.

A few counts support this clone. The rearrangement uses TRBV29-1 and TRBJ2-7; 9 bases are shared with TRBD1. Germline V gives CDR1 SQVTM, CDR2 ANQGSEA. V lost 6 bases, J lost 7 bases, and 16 bases stayed unmatched. CDR3 length equals 15 residues. The chain's CDR3 is CSVHVRQGGGREQYF. The CDR3 bases are TGCAGCGTCCACGTTCGACAGGGGGGGGGAAGGGAGCAGTACTTC.

The chain combines TRBV30 with TRBJ2-1, with D possibly matching TRBD2 (5 bases). The V and J ends lost 2 bases and 8 bases respectively, with 16 bases between them. This CDR3 spans 14 amino acids. The germline V gene has CDR1 GTSNPN and CDR2 SVGIG (reference sequence). CDR3 bases: TGTGCCTGGAGTAGGACTTCGAGATTCGATGAGCAGTTCTTC. The encoded protein is CAWSRTSRFDEQFF.

V is TRBV7-2 and J is TRBJ2-1; the D is unclear. The CDR3 totals 17 residues. The germline V gene encodes CDR1 SGHTA and CDR2 FQGNSA. With 5 bases removed from V and 4 bases from J, the gap between germline ends came to 21 bases. CDR3 sequence reads: CASSRPTLGVSYNEQFF. The DNA for the CDR3 is TGTGCCAGCAGCCGCCCCACTCTGGGCGTCTCTTACAATGAGCAGTTCTTC.

J is TRBJ2-3 and V is TRBV11-3; D is possibly TRBD2 (6 bases). The CDR3 has 17 residues. Trimming took off 7 bases at V and 0 bases at J, with 20 bases between the two ends. CDR1 and CDR2 from the germline V gene are SGHNT and YENEEA. CDR3 residues: CASTKEFGLTSTDTQYF. CDR3 nucleotide sequence: TGTGCCAGCACCAAGGAGTTTGGACTAACTAGCACAGATACGCAGTATTTT.

The CDR3 is CASSLGGGWNTEAFF. The CDR3 DNA reads TGCGCCAGCAGCTTGGGGGGCGGATGGAACACTGAAGCTTTCTTT. The genes are TRBV5-1 and TRBJ1-1, with a weak D call TRBD1 (5 bases). Trimming took 0 bases from V and 1 from J, leaving 10 bases between them. Germline V gene lookup returns CDR1 SGHRS and CDR2 YFSETQ. This CDR3 contains 15 residues.

This clone occurred a few times. The chain employs TRBV4-3 and TRBJ1-2; a possible D gene is TRBD1 (5 bases). V lost 1 base to trimming and J lost 8 bases, with 14 bases between them. This CDR3 region has 14 residues. Per the germline V gene, CDR1 is LGHNA and CDR2 is YSLEER. CDR3 sequence reads: CASSQVGRGGGYTF. The CDR3 nucleotides are TGCGCCAGCAGCCAAGTAGGTAGGGGCGGCGGCTACACCTTC.

This chain connects TRBV7-2 to TRBJ2-2; 11 bases line up with TRBD1. The V and J ends lost 0 bases and 6 bases, in that order; junction bases with no gene match: 3. The CDR3 sequence is 16 residues long. Germline loops: CDR1 SGHTA, CDR2 FQGNSA. In DNA form, the CDR3 reads TGTGCCAGCAGCTTAGCCCGGACAGGGGGCCCCGGGGAGCTGTTTTTT. Its translation is CASSLARTGGPGELFF. The whole variable domain, filled in from reference TRBV7-2 and TRBJ2-2, reads GAGVSQSPSNKVTEKGKDVELRCDPISGHTALYWYRQSLGQGLEFLIYFQGNSAPDKSGLPSDRFSAERTGGSVSTLTIQRTQQEDSAVYLCASSLARTGGPGELFFGEGSRLTVL.

The rearrangement links TRBV2 to TRBJ2-3, with D tentatively TRBD2 (6 bases). Trimming left V 6 bases short and J 6 bases short, with 13 bases between. The germline gives CDR1 SNHLY, CDR2 FYNNEI. The CDR3 loop spans 13 amino acids. For the CDR3, the DNA is TGTGCCAGCAGCCCTACCCGGGGGGATACGCAGTATTTT. Residues: CASSPTRGDTQYF.

V usage is TRBV9 and J usage is TRBJ2-5; D perhaps matches TRBD2 (5 bases). The length of the CDR3 is 12 residues. Trimming shortened V by 4 bases and J by 4 bases, and 8 bases separated the two germline ends. From germline, CDR1 is SGDLS and CDR2 YYNGEE. In DNA, the CDR3 is TGTGCCAGCAGCCCTGAGGGAGAGACCCAGTACTTC. Its translation is CASSPEGETQYF.

The chain recombines TRBV7-9 with TRBJ1-2; D is undetermined. Trimming shortened V by 0 bases and J by 4 bases, and 12 bases separated the two germline ends. The germline V gene encodes CDR1 SEHNR and CDR2 FQNEAQ (reference sequence). This CDR3 region has 15 residues. The DNA of the CDR3 is TGTGCCAGCAGCTTAGCATTGGTGGGGAGCTATGGCTACACCTTC. Its protein product is CASSLALVGSYGYTF. The full variable domain, with the rest looked up from reference TRBV7-9 and TRBJ1-2, is DTGVSQNPRHKITKRGQNVTFRCDPISEHNRLYWYRQTLGQGPEFLTYFQNEAQLEKSRLLSDRFSAERPKGSFSTLEIQRTEQGDSAMYLCASSLALVGSYGYTFGSGTRLTVV.

This clone was found a few times. The J gene is TRBJ1-4, the V gene TRBV19; 9 nucleotides line up with TRBD1. The trim removed 8 bases at V and 1 base at J, leaving 5 bases unmatched. CDR1 is LNHDA and CDR2 is SQIVND in the germline V gene (reference sequence). The CDR3 extends over 15 amino acids. The CDR3 coding sequence is TGTGCCAGTGTCCCGGGACAGGGAACTAATGAAAAACTGTTTTTT. Protein sequence: CASVPGQGTNEKLFF. Based on the CDR3 plus reference TRBV19 and TRBJ1-4, the full variable domain is DGGITQSPKYLFRKEGQNVTLSCEQNLNHDAMYWYRQDPGQGLRLIYYSQIVNDFQKGDIAEGYSVSREKKESFPLTVTSAQKNPTAFYLCASVPGQGTNEKLFFGSGTQLSVL.

The V call is TRBV7-3, the J call TRBJ1-1, with D uncertain. The CDR3 consists of 14 residues. V was trimmed by 3 bases and J by 3 bases, leaving 11 bases between them. Germline V gene data show CDR1 as SGHTA and CDR2 as FQGTGA. The CDR3 protein is CASSFLGADTEAFF. The CDR3 DNA reads TGTGCCAGCAGCTTTCTGGGAGCGGACACTGAAGCTTTCTTT.

V is TRBV5-1 and J is TRBJ1-1; D perhaps matches TRBD1 (5 bases). The ends were cut back, 4 bases at V and 2 bases at J, with 12 bases in the middle. The CDR3 consists of 14 residues. Germline CDR1 SGHRS, CDR2 YFSETQ. The CDR3 loop reads CASSGGLYNTEAFF. CDR3 DNA: TGCGCCAGCAGCGGGGGACTCTATAACACTGAAGCTTTCTTT.

In its sample, this clone was seen a few times. V is TRBV2 and J is TRBJ1-5, with a possible D match to TRBD1 (5 bases). Germline loops: CDR1 SNHLY, CDR2 FYNNEI. This CDR3 is 15 amino acids long. V was pared by 4 bases and J by 2 bases, with 12 bases between. The CDR3 loop is CASSVWPGGNQPQHF. The CDR3 region has the DNA TGTGCCAGCAGTGTGTGGCCGGGGGGCAATCAGCCCCAGCATTTT.